This T cell receptor (beta chain) comes out of a study of T-cell memory formation after mild COVID-19. There are a few counts of this clonotype. Barcoded TCR alpha and TCR beta cDNA libraries with UMIs came from 5'RACE using constant-segment primers. TCRdb analysed the 5' RACE reads with MiXCR anew, one entry per CDR3 protein. Of roughly 150,000 distinct CDR3 sequences in the sample, roughly 13% are singletons; the top ten hold approximately 3.3%. Sample: PBMCs or a T cell subset sorted from them (not recorded which). The sequence came from a man between 18 and 29 years old who had mild COVID-19 (a few samples of this study predate the infection). Cell type and time point are not known.

This CDR3 is CASSYWADTQYF. CDR3 bases: TGTGCCAGCAGTTACTGGGCAGATACGCAGTATTTT. J is TRBJ2-3 and V is TRBV6-2 or TRBV6-3; D is unclear. The CDR3 length is 12 residues. Trimming cost V 1 base and J 4 bases, with 3 bases left between them. CDR1 is MNHEY, CDR2 SVGEGT, per germline.